The 29 T cell receptor beta chains below come from one sample, sequenced in a study of blood T cell repertoires in COVID-19. The assay was immunoSEQ multiplex PCR, and TCRdb's table has in-frame clones only and misses some. Of just under 150,000 clones detected, approximately 84% appear once; the ten largest clones hold approximately 4.6%. The sample consisted of peripheral blood. Receptors were obtained from a human donor in a cohort sampled during active COVID-19.

This clone was seen a few times. V is TRBV2 and J is TRBJ2-1; possibly TRBD2 for D (6 bases). Trimming removed 1 base from V and 2 bases from J, with 6 bases in between. CDR1 SNHLY and CDR2 FYNNEI come from the germline V gene. This CDR3 spans 14 amino acids. The CDR3 reads CASSEVAAYNEQFF. In DNA form, the CDR3 reads TGTGCCAGCAGTGAAGTAGCGGCCTACAATGAGCAGTTCTTC. Full variable domain (rest looked up from reference TRBV2 and TRBJ2-1): EPEVTQTPSHQVTQMGQEVILRCVPISNHLYFYWYRQILGQKVEFLVSFYNNEISEKSEIFDDQFSVERPDGSNFTLKIRSTKLEDSAMYFCASSEVAAYNEQFFGPGTRLTVL.

The chain recombines TRBV7-8 with TRBJ2-3; weak D call: TRBD1 (5 bases). The CDR3 consists of 15 residues. CDR1 is SGHVS, CDR2 FQNEAQ, per germline. V lost 7 bases, J lost 0 bases, and 14 bases lay in between. The CDR3 DNA reads as TGTGCCAGCACCGCAGACAGCCTGAGCACAGATACGCAGTATTTT. Protein: CASTADSLSTDTQYF.

This chain connects TRBV7-9 to TRBJ2-5; 8 bases align to TRBD1. The ends lost 5 bases at V and 7 bases at J; junction bases unmatched: 6. Germline V gene sequence: CDR1 SEHNR, CDR2 FQNEAQ (reference sequence). The CDR3 totals 13 residues. CDR3 nucleotides: TGTGCCAGCAGCAAGACAGGGGCGTCGACCCAGTACTTC. Protein product: CASSKTGASTQYF.

This clone was counted only a few times. The chain is built from TRBV6-5 and TRBJ1-2, with 7 bases lining up with TRBD1. CDR1 is MNHEY, CDR2 SVGAGI, per germline. The CDR3 consists of 14 residues. With V trimmed by 2 bases and J by 4 bases, 4 bases remained unmatched. The CDR3 DNA reads as TGTGCCAGCAGTTACCACAGGGGAGCCTATGGCTACACCTTC. The encoded protein is CASSYHRGAYGYTF.

This clone has only a few counts. The chain employs TRBV10-1 and TRBJ2-2; D unclear. Per germline, CDR1 WNHNN and CDR2 SYGVQD (reference sequence). Trimming removed 6 bases from V and 6 bases from J, with 8 bases in between. The CDR3 has 12 amino acids. CDR3: CASSPGSGELFF. CDR3 coding DNA: TGCGCCAGCAGCCCCGGGTCCGGGGAGCTGTTTTTT.

The V and J genes are TRBV27 and TRBJ2-2, with D possibly matching TRBD1 (5 bases). There are 16 residues in the CDR3. Germline CDR1 MNHEY, CDR2 SMNVEV (reference sequence). V lost 7 bases, J lost 3 bases, and 18 bases lay in between. CDR3 residues: CASTNIVGADTGELFF. The CDR3 DNA reads as TGTGCCAGCACCAATATTGTAGGGGCGGACACCGGGGAGCTGTTTTTT.

V gene TRBV19 combines with J gene TRBJ2-4; unclear D gene. Per germline, CDR1 LNHDA and CDR2 SQIVND (reference sequence). V lost 5 bases and J lost 0, with 8 bases in between. The CDR3 length is 14 residues. The CDR3 DNA follows: TGTGCCAGTAGTTCACAGCCAGCCAAAAACATTCAGTACTTC. Its translation: CASSSQPAKNIQYF.

DNA of the CDR3: TGCAGCCTCACTTTAGTGGGGCTCCAAGAGACCCAGTACTTC. Amino acid sequence: CSLTLVGLQETQYF. The V call is TRBV29-1, the J call TRBJ2-5, with D possibly TRBD1 on 5 matching bases. The V end lost 8 bases, the J end lost 1 base, and 17 bases lay between the germline ends. Germline CDR1 SQVTM, CDR2 ANQGSEA. CDR3 length: 14 amino acids.

V and J are TRBV6-1 and TRBJ2-7, with D possibly TRBD2 on 6 matching bases. CDR3 length equals 16 residues. With 6 bases removed from V and 1 base from J, the gap between germline ends came to 19 bases. Germline CDR1 MNHNS, CDR2 SASEGT. The CDR3 DNA follows: TGTGCCAGCAGGGAAAAGGGAATAGCGGCTTCCTACGAGCAGTACTTC. This gives the protein CASREKGIAASYEQYF.

The gene calls are TRBV19 and TRBJ2-1, with 9 bases that match TRBD1. Trimming at V came to 6 bases and at J to 11 bases, leaving 8 bases not matched to a gene. The CDR3 is made up of 13 amino acids. The germline CDR1 and CDR2 sequences are LNHDA and SQIVND (reference sequence). In nucleotides, the CDR3 is TGTGCCAGTAGCGGACAGGGGCGAAGGCAGCAGTTCTTC. Translation gives CASSGQGRRQQFF.

V gene TRBV7-9 combines with J gene TRBJ2-7, with D possibly being TRBD1 (6 bases). The V end lost 5 bases, the J end lost 0 bases, and 17 bases lay between the germline ends. The CDR3 consists of 16 residues. Germline CDR1 reads SEHNR; CDR2 reads FQNEAQ (reference sequence). In DNA form, the CDR3 reads TGTGCCAGCAGCCCTCCCCTCGCGACAGGCTCCTACGAGCAGTACTTC. Its translation: CASSPPLATGSYEQYF.

The V call is TRBV21-1, the J call TRBJ2-2; TRBD1 is the table's D call, not checked against the DNA. TRBV21-1 constitutes a pseudogene. The CDR3 extends over 14 amino acids. The CDR3 bases are TGTGCCAGCAGCCACAGGGGGCTCACCGGGGAGCTGTTTTTT. Encoded protein: CASSHRGLTGELFF.

The chain joins TRBV5-1 to TRBJ2-3; D uncertain. The CDR3 has 13 amino acids. The germline CDR1 and CDR2 sequences are SGHRS and YFSETQ. V lost 0 bases and J 5 bases, leaving 7 bases between the germline ends. CDR3 sequence reads: CASSLGARDTQYF. Written as DNA, the CDR3 is TGCGCCAGCAGCTTGGGGGCGAGAGATACGCAGTATTTT.

The chain recombines TRBV10-2 with TRBJ2-3, with TRBD2 matching over 9 bases. Trimming cost V 7 bases and J 2 bases; bases outside gene matches: 7. Germline CDR1 WSHSY, CDR2 SAAADI. This CDR3 has 15 residues. CDR3 region: CASTKRLAATDTQYF. DNA for the CDR3: TGCGCCAGCACGAAACGACTAGCGGCCACAGATACGCAGTATTTT.

The V and J genes are TRBV29-1 and TRBJ2-7, with D unresolved. The CDR3 runs to 14 residues. The germline V gene has CDR1 SQVTM and CDR2 ANQGSEA. The V and J ends lost 4 bases and 0 bases respectively, with 13 bases between them. In DNA, the CDR3 is TGCAGCGTTGGGTCGTCTCCAGGCTCCTACGAGCAGTACTTC. Residues: CSVGSSPGSYEQYF.

This clone showed up many times. The J gene is TRBJ2-1, the V gene TRBV10-3; 8 bases fit TRBD2. Germline V gene data show CDR1 as ENHRY and CDR2 as SYGVKD. The CDR3 is 14 amino acids. V lost 6 bases, J lost 3 bases, and 4 bases stayed unmatched. The CDR3 here is CAIRGTSIYNEQFF. DNA of the CDR3: TGTGCCATCAGGGGGACTAGTATCTACAATGAGCAGTTCTTC.

This clone was counted once. This chain joins TRBV11-2 and TRBJ1-3; D not certain. The germline gives CDR1 SGHAT, CDR2 FQNNGV. Trimming left V 5 bases short and J 4 bases short, with 15 bases between. CDR3 length equals 15 residues. This CDR3 reads CASSPSMGSGNTIYF. CDR3 DNA: TGTGCCAGCAGCCCGAGCATGGGGAGCGGAAACACCATATATTTT.

The chain carries TRBV6-1 and TRBJ1-1; 7 nucleotides match TRBD1. Germline V CDR1 and CDR2: MNHNS, SASEGT. With V trimmed by 3 bases and J by 2 bases, 9 bases remained unmatched. CDR3 length: 16 residues. The CDR3 loop is CASSDFRRGPNTEAFF. CDR3 nucleotides: TGTGCCAGCAGTGATTTTAGGAGGGGGCCTAACACTGAAGCTTTCTTT.

The chain is built from TRBV3-1 (or the pseudogene TRBV3-2) and TRBJ2-1; TRBD2 might be the D (6 bases). This CDR3 contains 16 residues. In germline, CDR1 is LGHDT, CDR2 YNNKEL (reference sequence). Trimming removed 3 bases at V and 0 bases at J, with 12 bases between. CDR3 amino acids: CASSHVLASSYNEQFF. In DNA, the CDR3 is TGTGCCAGCAGCCACGTTCTAGCGAGCTCCTACAATGAGCAGTTCTTC.

The chain recombines TRBV25-1 with TRBJ2-2; D gene unclear. The CDR3 runs 11 residues. Germline CDR1 is MGHDK and CDR2 is SYGVNS. With 6 bases removed from V and 7 bases from J, the gap between germline ends came to 6 bases. In DNA form, the CDR3 reads TGTGCCAGCAGGGGCGACGGGGAGCTGTTTTTT. The encoded protein is CASRGDGELFF.

This clone occurred once. This chain uses TRBV27 with TRBJ1-4; no firm D call. Per the germline V gene, CDR1 is MNHEY and CDR2 is SMNVEV (reference sequence). The CDR3 covers 14 residues. V lost 8 bases to trimming and J lost 0 bases, with 10 bases between them. The CDR3, as DNA: TGTGCCAGCGCGGCATCTGCAACTAATGAAAAACTGTTTTTT. Its protein product is CASAASATNEKLFF.

The chain is built from TRBV28 and TRBJ2-7, with 8 bases matching TRBD1. Germline CDR1 reads MDHEN; CDR2 reads SYDVKM. CDR3 length: 14 residues. Trimming cost V 6 bases and J 7 bases; bases outside gene matches: 11. The CDR3 bases are TGTGCCAGCAGCCGGGACAGGTCCTTAGGAGAGCAGTACTTC. Encoded protein: CASSRDRSLGEQYF.

The chain combines TRBV6-5 with TRBJ2-7; the match to TRBD1 covers 7 bases. CDR3 length: 15 residues. CDR1 MNHEY and CDR2 SVGAGI come from the germline V gene. The junction had 7 bases not matched to a gene; V was cut back by 5 bases and J by 0 bases. The CDR3 DNA reads TGTGCCAGCAGTAAGGACAGGAGAAGCTCCTACGAGCAGTACTTC. Its translation is CASSKDRRSSYEQYF.

The V call is TRBV2, the J call TRBJ1-5; 9 bases are a match to TRBD1. CDR3 length: 15 residues. The ends lost 10 bases at V and 5 bases at J; junction bases unmatched: 12. Germline-derived CDR1 and CDR2 are SNHLY and FYNNEI. CDR3: CATTGGKGGYQPQHF. The DNA of the CDR3 is TGTGCCACTACAGGGGGCAAGGGGGGATATCAGCCCCAGCATTTT.

The V call is TRBV19, the J call TRBJ2-3, with a weak D call TRBD1 (5 bases). CDR1 LNHDA and CDR2 SQIVND come from the germline V gene (reference sequence). With 7 bases removed from V and 10 bases from J, the gap between germline ends came to 21 bases. The CDR3 covers 14 residues. For the CDR3, the DNA is TGTGCCAGTACCCCCCTGAGTAGTTCAGGGTCGCAGTATTTT. It codes for CASTPLSSSGSQYF.

The chain has TRBV6-1 and TRBJ1-1; D might be TRBD1 (6 bases). Trimming removed 0 bases from V and 6 bases from J, with 14 bases in between. Germline-derived CDR1 and CDR2 are MNHNS and SASEGT. The CDR3 runs to 15 residues. The CDR3 loop reads CASSEAHPGAAEAFF. Here the CDR3 DNA reads TGTGCCAGCAGTGAAGCGCACCCAGGGGCCGCTGAAGCTTTCTTT.

The chain carries TRBV2 and TRBJ2-2, with D possibly TRBD1 on 6 matching bases. CDR3 size: 16 residues. Germline V gene lookup returns CDR1 SNHLY and CDR2 FYNNEI. V was shortened by 4 bases and J by 4 bases, with 16 bases between the two germline ends. CDR3 residues: CASSGPRQGFTGELFF. In nucleotides, the CDR3 is TGTGCCAGCAGTGGCCCCCGGCAGGGGTTCACCGGGGAGCTGTTTTTT.

The chain is built from TRBV5-1 and TRBJ2-2, with TRBD2 identical over 8 bases. Germline CDR1 SGHRS, CDR2 YFSETQ. Trimming cost V 2 bases and J 2 bases; bases outside gene matches: 5. The CDR3 has 16 residues. CDR3 DNA sequence: TGCGCCAGCAGCTTTAGGGGACTAGATAACACCGGGGAGCTGTTTTTT. Translating gives CASSFRGLDNTGELFF.

The genes are TRBV5-1 and TRBJ1-1; 9 bases are a match to TRBD1. CDR3 length: 16 amino acids. J lost 1 base, V lost 4 bases, and 8 bases had no gene match. Germline assignment: CDR1 SGHRS and CDR2 YFSETQ. CDR3 coding DNA: TGCGCCAGCAGCGTAGGACCGGGACAGGGGAACACTGAAGCTTTCTTT. Encoded protein: CASSVGPGQGNTEAFF. Full variable domain (remainder filled in from reference TRBV5-1 and TRBJ1-1): KAGVTQTPRYLIKTRGQQVTLSCSPISGHRSVSWYQQTPGQGLQFLFEYFSETQRNKGNFPGRFSGRQFSNSRSEMNVSTLELGDSALYLCASSVGPGQGNTEAFFGQGTRLTVV.